The rows below give T cell receptor beta chains drawn from one sample of a study of blood T cell repertoires in COVID-19. TCRdb's copy holds only in-frame clones and misses some; the assay was immunoSEQ multiplex PCR. The table lists just under 350,000 clones, around four fifths of them singletons. Sequences were obtained from peripheral blood. Receptor source: a man aged 25-40 years with active or convalescent COVID-19. Both conserved end residues are part of each CDR3. The D gene is left open where the match is weak. Not every row has a clone size; where given, it reads once, few, many or a size class.

NA	13	TRBV5-5	NA	TRBJ1-2	TGTGCCAGCAGCTTGGTGGGAGACTATGGCTACACCTTC	CASSLVGDYGYTF
NA	15	TRBV18	NA	TRBJ1-4	TGTGCCAGCTCACCAACCTTGACAGTTAATGAAAAACTGTTTTTT	CASSPTLTVNEKLFF
once	14	TRBV27	TRBD1	TRBJ2-7	TGTGCCAGCAGTTCACAGGGGGCCTTCTACGAGCAGTACTTC	CASSSQGAFYEQYF
NA	15	TRBV4-1	NA	TRBJ2-1	TGCGCCAGCAGCCAAGGCCTCTTCGGTTACAATGAGCAGTTCTTC	CASSQGLFGYNEQFF
once	15	TRBV9	NA	TRBJ1-4	TGTGCCAGCAGCGTAGAGGGGCAGAGTGGCGAAAAACTGTTTTTT	CASSVEGQSGEKLFF
NA	15	TRBV9	NA	TRBJ1-4	TGTGCCAGCAGCCCTGGTCGGCGGCCTAATGAAAAACTGTTTTTT	CASSPGRRPNEKLFF
NA	14	TRBV6-4	NA	TRBJ1-6	TGTGCCAGCAGTGAAGCGGGAGGGAATTCACCCCTCCACTTT	CASSEAGGNSPLHF
NA	17	TRBV4-1	NA	TRBJ1-4	TGCGCCAGCAGCCGAGCCCCTAGACGGGGTGCCCGCGAAAAACTGTTTTTT	CASSRAPRRGAREKLFF
NA	14	TRBV7-9	NA	TRBJ1-2	TGTGCCAGCTCCGGCGGCGGGGCCACCTATGGCTACACCTTC	CASSGGGATYGYTF
once	16	TRBV6-5	TRBD2	TRBJ2-1	TGTGCCAGCAGTTCAAGTCCGGGAGGCTCCTACAATGAGCAGTTCTTC	CASSSSPGGSYNEQFF
NA	19	TRBV7-8	TRBD2	TRBJ2-7	TGTGCCAGCAGCATTCATACCCGGACTAGCGGGGCGAGCTCCTACGAGCAGTACTTC	CASSIHTRTSGASSYEQYF
once	15	TRBV4-3	NA	TRBJ1-2	TGCGCCAGCAGCGGAGGGGACTGGCTTAACTATGGCTACACCTTC	CASSGGDWLNYGYTF
NA	14	TRBV28	NA	TRBJ1-6	TGTGCCAGCAGTTTCCCGGGAACTTATTCACCCCTCCACTTT	CASSFPGTYSPLHF
NA	16	TRBV24-1	TRBD1	TRBJ2-5	TGTGCCACCAGTGACAGGACAGGTCAAGGAAAAGAGACCCAGTACTTC	CATSDRTGQGKETQYF
NA	14	TRBV30	TRBD1	TRBJ2-7	TGTGCCTGGAGTGCGGACAGGGGGCCCTACGAGCAGTACTTC	CAWSADRGPYEQYF
NA	17	TRBV11-2	TRBD2	TRBJ2-1	TGTGCCAGCAGCCCCGGGACTAGCGGGGGGCTTTACAATGAGCAGTTCTTC	CASSPGTSGGLYNEQFF
NA	16	TRBV19	TRBD1	TRBJ2-7	TGTGCCAGTAGTATAGGACAGGGTGAATGGCCCTACGAGCAGTACTTC	CASSIGQGEWPYEQYF
NA	16	TRBV28	NA	TRBJ1-2	TGTGCCAGCAGTTTACGCCCCGGTACTTCCAACTATGGCTACACCTTC	CASSLRPGTSNYGYTF
few	18	TRBV18	TRBD1	TRBJ2-1	TGTGCCAGCTCACCATCTCAACCGGGACAGGGATCTTACAATGAGCAGTTCTTC	CASSPSQPGQGSYNEQFF
few	15	TRBV10-1	NA	TRBJ2-1	TGCGCCAGCAGTGAGAGCGCCGGAGGAAGGCATGAGCAGTTCTTC	CASSESAGGRHEQFF
NA	13	TRBV7-9	NA	TRBJ1-3	TGTGCCAGCAGCCTTGATGAGGGAAACACCATATATTTT	CASSLDEGNTIYF
NA	18	TRBV9	NA	TRBJ2-3	TGTGCCAGCAGCGTAGTAGTCCCGGTGCGGTTGGGCACAGATACGCAGTATTTT	CASSVVVPVRLGTDTQYF
NA	13	TRBV13	NA	TRBJ1-1	TGTGCCAGCAGCGGGTCAGGCCGGACTGAAGCTTTCTTT	CASSGSGRTEAFF
NA	14	TRBV11-2	NA	TRBJ2-5	TGTGCCAGCAGCCTGGGACTGCAGTTGGAGACCCAGTACTTC	CASSLGLQLETQYF